This TCR beta chain was documented in a study of OX40 agonist ivuxolimab in advanced cancers. Study-wide context: The costimulatory receptor OX40 (CD134) was targeted by ivuxolimab, a fully human IgG2 agonistic monoclonal antibody. Intravenous ivuxolimab was administered to patients every 2 weeks at six dose levels: 0.01, 0.1, 0.3, 1.5, 3 and 10 mg/kg. Of the 50 to 55 dose-escalation patients, hepatocellular carcinoma was present in some 19, melanoma in around 15, renal cell carcinoma in 9 and head and neck cancer in 9. A male proportion of 82.7% and a mean age of approximately 55 years, ranging from about 20 to 85, were recorded for the dose-escalation cohort. Patients were allowed to have had prior anti-PD-1, anti-PD-L1 or anti-CTLA-4 therapy, and roughly 40% of the dose-escalation patients had previously received checkpoint inhibitors. Three dose-escalation patients achieved partial responses, one with hepatocellular carcinoma and two with cutaneous melanoma. Peripheral TCRbeta sequencing was intended to test whether TCR sequence diversity was altered and clonal T-cell expansion was caused by ivuxolimab. The paper reports the monotherapy dose-escalation portion (N of about 54 patients) of the phase I ivuxolimab trial.

From the cysteine through the phenylalanine, the CDR3 covers 16 amino acids. The entry retains the CDR3 DNA only, 48 bases that are in frame from base 1. Via the germline V gene (reference sequence), CDR1 is SEHNR and CDR2 FQNEAQ. Trimming takes 3 bases from V and 6 bases from J, and the germline ends sit 21 bases apart. To sequence the TCRbeta CDR3 region, genomic DNA was isolated from the sorted cells. The immunoSEQ Assay was used for sequencing of TCRbeta CDR3 regions. TCRdb's version of the immuneACCESS table is confined to in-frame rearrangements and falls short of the full clone set. An unresolved V gene accounts for under half of the shortfall where checked; the remainder is of unknown origin. This sample lists about 42,000 clones; roughly 86% were detected once. The ten most abundant clones make up 20% to 25% of the sample. General conclusions and limits of the study: In the 0.1-3.0 mg/kg groups, partial responders were among the patients with the lowest normalized peripheral clonal expansion, particularly in CD8+ T cells. After ivuxolimab, more expanded clones were found on average in CD8+ T cells than in CD4+ T cells. Antigen specificity was not determined for the clonally expanded peripheral T cells. Low levels of normalized T-cell clonal expansion were also shown by some nonresponding patients. Clonal expansion of both CD4+ and CD8+ blood T cells was observed from baseline to week 6 at doses 0.1 to 3.0 mg/kg.

As concerns this clone: Its antigen target is currently unknown. One base away there is no much larger clone; base qualities are not given.

Patients with autoimmune disease history or receiving systemic immunosuppression were excluded from the trial. In every dose cohort, peripheral blood was drawn for TCR sequencing at baseline, cycle 4 day 1, and cycle 7 day 1. The samples were drawn from a first-in-human, open-label, multicenter phase I dose-escalation trial of ivuxolimab. The trial enrolled adults with locally advanced or metastatic head and neck squamous cell, hepatocellular, melanoma or renal cell carcinoma. CD4+ and CD8+ T cells were sorted separately from peripheral blood before TCR sequencing. This chain is built from TRBV7-9 and TRBJ2-7; the D gene is tentatively TRBD1 or TRBD2, each matching 7 bases. The receptor's source is an adult with an advanced solid tumor such as melanoma, head and neck, liver or kidney cancer. The sequences come from CD4+ or CD8+ T cells sorted from blood, collected in a trial of the OX40 agonist ivuxolimab. Read as DNA, the sequence is TGTGCCAGCAGCTTGGGAGGGGGCGGACAGGACCCCGAGCAGTACTTC. It translates to CASSLGGGGQDPEQYF.